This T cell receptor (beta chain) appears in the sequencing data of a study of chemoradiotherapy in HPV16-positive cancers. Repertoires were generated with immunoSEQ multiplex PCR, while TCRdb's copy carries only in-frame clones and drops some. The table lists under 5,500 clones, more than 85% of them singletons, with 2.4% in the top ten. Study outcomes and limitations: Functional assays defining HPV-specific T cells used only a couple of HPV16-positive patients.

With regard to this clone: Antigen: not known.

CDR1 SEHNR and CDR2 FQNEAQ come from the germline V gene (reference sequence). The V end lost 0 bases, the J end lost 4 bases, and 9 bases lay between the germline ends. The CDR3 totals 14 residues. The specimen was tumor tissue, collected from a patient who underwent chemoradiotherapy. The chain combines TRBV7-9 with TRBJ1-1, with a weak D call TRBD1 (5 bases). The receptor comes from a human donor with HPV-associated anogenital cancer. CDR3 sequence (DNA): TGTGCCAGCAGCTTAGCAGGGGTCAGCACTGAAGCTTTCTTT. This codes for CASSLAGVSTEAFF.